What follows is one TCR beta chain and its context. Assay: immunoSEQ multiplex PCR; the TCRdb copy retains only in-frame clones and omits some. The table shows about 130,000 clones, with roughly 94% occurring only once. Trimming cost V 0 bases and J 5 bases; bases outside gene matches: 3. The germline CDR1 and CDR2 sequences are SGHVS and FNYEAQ. CDR3 size: 16 residues. This sample stems from a study of control samples from healthy donors and cancer patients. The TCR was taken from a man aged 55 to 70 with colorectal cancer. This chain connects TRBV7-6 to TRBJ2-2; TRBD2 aligns across 10 bases. Sequenced material: PBMCs. The CDR3 DNA is TGTGCCAGCAGCTTAGCGGCTAGCGGGGGAACCGGGGAGCTGTTTTTT. This translates into CASSLAASGGTGELFF.